Described below is a single T cell receptor (beta chain) sequence and its context. Its target is not known. The data are from a study of T cells after yellow fever vaccination. Findings and limits, study-wide: Abundant clonotypes from the bulk population could contaminate FACS-sorted repertoires.

A 5'RACE template-switching step, the method used to make TCR cDNA, added a universal primer site and UMIs. TCRdb used MiXCR to reprocess the 5' RACE reads, holding one entry per CDR3 protein. The sample lists about 210,000 distinct CDR3 sequences, 6.5% to 7.5% occurring once. The sequence was obtained from a man aged 25-45 years who received the YFV17D yellow fever vaccine. The input for sequencing was CD4+ T cells sorted from PBMCs, taken on the day of the yellow fever booster vaccination.

The CDR3 sequence is CSVVVPGGTGELFF. DNA of the CDR3: TGCAGCGTTGTTGTCCCCGGGGGCACCGGGGAGCTGTTTTTT. The chain combines TRBV29-1 with TRBJ2-2; TRBD2 is a possible D gene (6 bases). This CDR3 comprises 14 residues. Germline assignment: CDR1 SQVTM and CDR2 ANQGSEA. Between the trimmed V and J ends, which lost 4 bases and 4 bases, there was a span of 13 bases.